Following are 29 T cell receptor beta chains from one sample sequenced in a study of T cells after yellow fever vaccination. TCRdb redid the calling of the 5' RACE reads with MiXCR, one entry per CDR3 protein. The sample includes approximately 350,000 distinct CDR3 sequences, more than 9% seen only once; the top ten take less than 20%. The specimen comprised PBMCs, sampled on the day of the first yellow fever vaccination. These TCRs come from a young man who received the YFV17D yellow fever vaccine.

Only a few counts were recorded for this clonotype. The chain links TRBV18 to TRBJ2-5; perhaps TRBD1 as D (5 bases). The germline gives CDR1 KGHSH, CDR2 LQKENI. With 0 bases removed from V and 3 bases from J, the gap between germline ends came to 14 bases. The length of the CDR3 is 16 residues. The DNA of the CDR3 is TGTGCCAGCTCACCACCGGTTCTTGACAGTAAAGAGACCCAGTACTTC. It specifies CASSPPVLDSKETQYF.

The J gene is TRBJ2-3, the V gene TRBV6-5; D might be TRBD2 (5 bases). CDR1 and CDR2 (germline): MNHEY, SVGAGI. V lost 6 bases to trimming and J lost 6 bases, with 16 bases between them. The CDR3 spans 14 residues. The CDR3 DNA follows: TGTGCCAGCAGATACAGTGACTCGGGGGATACGCAGTATTTT. Translation gives CASRYSDSGDTQYF.

This clonotype has more than one count but fewer than ten. CDR3 sequence (DNA): TGTGCCACCAGTGATTTTTCGAGCAATCAGCCCCAGCATTTT. Amino acid sequence: CATSDFSSNQPQHF. The chain joins TRBV24-1 to TRBJ1-5; D uncertain. The V gene's germline CDR1 is KGHDR and CDR2 SFDVKD. V lost 1 base and J 1 base, leaving 4 bases between the germline ends. The CDR3 runs to 14 residues.

This clonotype has ten or more counts. J is TRBJ2-1 and V is TRBV5-4, with D tentatively TRBD2 (5 bases). Trimming took 5 bases from V and 0 from J, leaving 15 bases between them. The CDR3 loop spans 16 amino acids. In germline, CDR1 is SGHNT, CDR2 YYREEE (reference sequence). CDR3 protein: CASSHGPGSSYNEQFF. The CDR3 region has the DNA TGTGCCAGCAGTCATGGGCCGGGGTCCTCCTACAATGAGCAGTTCTTC.

This clonotype was observed a handful of times. The chain has TRBV7-8 and TRBJ2-2; a weak D match, TRBD2 (7 bases). The V gene lost 7 bases and the J gene lost 6 bases, with 21 bases spanning the gap. The CDR3 has 16 residues. Germline CDR1 is SGHVS and CDR2 is FQNEAQ. CDR3 DNA sequence: TGTGCCAGCACCCGGGCCGGGGGGCGCGTTCCCGGGGAGCTGTTTTTT. Translating it yields CASTRAGGRVPGELFF.

The chain links TRBV6-2 or TRBV6-3 to TRBJ2-3, with D maybe TRBD2 (5 bases). This CDR3 is 15 amino acids long. Trimming took off 4 bases at V and 4 bases at J, with 15 bases between the two ends. Germline loops: CDR1 MNHEY, CDR2 SVGEGT. CDR3 DNA: TGTGCCAGCAGTTCCGGTCTAGCATTATCAGATACGCAGTATTTT. Amino acid sequence: CASSSGLALSDTQYF.

The rearrangement uses TRBV12-3 or TRBV12-4 and TRBJ1-2, with 8 bases lining up with TRBD1. The CDR3 is 13 amino acids. V lost 3 bases to trimming and J lost 10 bases; unmatched junction nucleotides: 7. CDR3 sequence: CASSFQGASDYTF. CDR3 DNA: TGTGCCAGCAGTTTCCAGGGGGCCAGCGACTACACCTTC.

The chain couples TRBV6-5 to TRBJ1-1, with D possibly matching TRBD1 (5 bases). The CDR3 spans 15 residues. V was shortened by 0 bases and J by 1 base, with 9 bases between the two germline ends. Germline CDR1 reads MNHEY; CDR2 reads SVGAGI. CDR3 nucleotide sequence: TGTGCCAGCAGTTACTCGAATGGGGGGAACACTGAAGCTTTCTTT. Translating it yields CASSYSNGGNTEAFF.

V is TRBV4-1 and J is TRBJ2-3; D is unresolved. CDR1 and CDR2 (germline): MGHRA, YSYEKL. Trimming left V 0 bases short and J 6 bases short, with 10 bases between. This CDR3 has 14 residues. As DNA, the CDR3 is TGCGCCAGCAGCCAAGATCGCCCTGCGGATACGCAGTATTTT. It yields the protein CASSQDRPADTQYF.

This clonotype was counted a few times. The rearrangement uses TRBV29-1 and TRBJ2-3, with 10 nucleotides matching TRBD1. V trimming: 8 bases; J trimming: 1 base; junction bases outside the gene matches: 9. The CDR3 length is 15 residues. CDR1 and CDR2 from the germline V gene are SQVTM and ANQGSEA. In DNA form, the CDR3 reads TGCAGCTCTACCCCCGGGACAGGGGGCACAGATACGCAGTATTTT. Encoded protein: CSSTPGTGGTDTQYF.

V is TRBV4-2 and J is TRBJ2-3; 9 positions agree with TRBD1. CDR1 is LGHNA, CDR2 YNFKEQ, per germline. CDR3 size: 15 residues. Germline trimming cut 4 bases from V and 6 bases from J; bases unmatched to any gene: 8. This chain's CDR3 is CASSLPGQGVDTQYF. The CDR3 DNA reads as TGTGCCAGCAGCCTCCCGGGACAGGGTGTGGATACGCAGTATTTT.

The V and J genes are TRBV6-5 and TRBJ1-1; perhaps TRBD1 as D (6 bases). The germline V gene encodes CDR1 MNHEY and CDR2 SVGAGI. This CDR3 is built from 14 residues. Deletions cut 4 bases from V and 0 bases from J, with 9 bases between. The chain's CDR3 is CASSWQGLNTEAFF. CDR3 DNA: TGTGCCAGCAGTTGGCAGGGGCTGAACACTGAAGCTTTCTTT.

There are a few counts of this clonotype. The chain has TRBV7-3 and TRBJ1-1, with 10 bases matching TRBD1. The germline V gene has CDR1 SGHTA and CDR2 FQGTGA. V trimming: 3 bases; J trimming: 8 bases; junction bases outside the gene matches: 9. The CDR3 consists of 15 residues. The CDR3: CASSLEGTGVREAFF. The CDR3 DNA is TGTGCCAGCAGCTTGGAGGGGACAGGGGTCAGGGAAGCTTTCTTT.

This clonotype was seen a few times. The chain joins TRBV6-1 to TRBJ2-5; D might be TRBD1 (5 bases). The V end was cut by 2 bases, the J end by 5 bases, with 18 bases between. The CDR3 is 16 residues long. Germline V CDR1 and CDR2: MNHNS, SASEGT. The CDR3: CASSEIRGALGETQYF. CDR3 DNA: TGTGCCAGCAGTGAAATTCGTGGGGCGCTTGGGGAGACCCAGTACTTC.

The rearrangement links TRBV28 to TRBJ2-7; tentatively, D is TRBD1 (5 bases). The germline V gene has CDR1 MDHEN and CDR2 SYDVKM. Trimming cost V 8 bases and J 1 base, with 18 bases left between them. The CDR3 consists of 15 residues. This CDR3 is CASPCALDRSYEQYV. Written as DNA, the CDR3 is TGTGCCAGCCCGTGTGCCCTCGACAGATCCTACGAGCAGTACGTC.

The chain is built from TRBV5-5 and TRBJ2-1; D is ambiguous. Germline V gene data show CDR1 as SGHKS and CDR2 as YYEKEE (reference sequence). V was shortened by 0 bases and J by 10 bases, with 11 bases between the two germline ends. The CDR3 is 13 amino acids. DNA for the CDR3: TGTGCCAGCAGCTTGGCCCTGGCCCGAGAGCAGTTCTTC. This translates into CASSLALAREQFF.

About this clonotype itself: The junction departs from germline at one end; a sequencing error may be responsible. The rearrangement uses TRBV19 and TRBJ1-5; D remains unclear. This CDR3 spans 13 amino acids. Germline assignment: CDR1 LNHDA and CDR2 SQIVND (reference sequence). For the CDR3, the DNA is TGTGCCAGTAGTATAGATCGCAAGCAGCCCCAGCATTTT. Protein product: CASSIDRKQPQHF.

V gene TRBV24-1 combines with J gene TRBJ1-1, with D possibly being TRBD1 (5 bases). CDR1 is KGHDR and CDR2 is SFDVKD in the germline V gene. The CDR3 covers 13 residues. The V gene lost 4 bases and the J gene lost 1 base, with 6 bases spanning the gap. The CDR3 loop reads CATSEGPNTEAFF. CDR3 DNA: TGTGCCACCAGTGAGGGACCGAACACTGAAGCTTTCTTT.

The V gene is TRBV24-1, the J gene TRBJ2-3; D is unresolved. This CDR3 contains 15 residues. Looked up from germline, CDR1 is KGHDR and CDR2 is SFDVKD. Between the trimmed V and J ends, which lost 0 bases and 0 bases, there was a span of 6 bases. The CDR3: CATSDLLQSTDTQYF. The CDR3 bases are TGTGCCACCAGTGATTTGTTGCAGAGCACAGATACGCAGTATTTT.

The rearrangement joins TRBV29-1 to TRBJ1-1; no clear D gene. The CDR3 has 14 residues. V shed 4 bases and J shed 0 bases, with 12 bases lying between them. Germline loops: CDR1 SQVTM, CDR2 ANQGSEA. The DNA for the CDR3 is TGCAGCGTTGGGAGGAAGTCCATGAACACTGAAGCTTTCTTT. Translated: CSVGRKSMNTEAFF.

The V and J genes are TRBV7-9 and TRBJ1-5, with a weak D call TRBD1 (5 bases). The CDR3 covers 14 residues. Germline-derived CDR1 and CDR2 are SEHNR and FQNEAQ (reference sequence). The germline V and J ends were trimmed by 3 bases and 6 bases, with 12 bases remaining between them. DNA for the CDR3: TGTGCCAGCAGCTTTCAAGGCGGGGGTCAGCCCCAGCATTTT. It specifies CASSFQGGGQPQHF.

There are a few counts of this clonotype. V and J are TRBV4-1 and TRBJ2-1; no reliable D call. The CDR3 runs 16 residues. V lost 4 bases to trimming and J lost 4 bases, with 17 bases between them. CDR1 is MGHRA, CDR2 YSYEKL, per germline. As DNA, the CDR3 is TGCGCCAGCAGCCCTTTAATCCAGCCGCGGTACAATGAGCAGTTCTTC. Translation gives CASSPLIQPRYNEQFF.

The rearrangement uses TRBV7-2 and TRBJ2-5, with D possibly TRBD2 on 5 matching bases. Germline lookup yields CDR1 SGHTA and CDR2 FQGNSA. This CDR3 has 16 residues. Trimming cost V 1 base and J 4 bases, with 16 bases left between them. Here the CDR3 reads CASSLVAGVSGETQYF. CDR3 DNA: TGTGCCAGCAGCTTAGTTGCGGGTGTTTCAGGAGAGACCCAGTACTTC.

This chain links TRBV9 with TRBJ2-1, with 8 bases identical to TRBD2. Germline lookup yields CDR1 SGDLS and CDR2 YYNGEE. There are 15 residues in the CDR3. The J segment lost 2 bases and the V segment lost 1 base, leaving 2 bases of the junction unmatched. CDR3 in amino acids: CASSVRGGAYNEQFF. CDR3 bases: TGTGCCAGCAGCGTACGGGGGGGCGCCTACAATGAGCAGTTCTTC.

This clonotype has only a few counts. The chain joins TRBV4-3 to TRBJ1-6; 9 bases map to TRBD1. The length of the CDR3 is 15 residues. Unmatched junction bases numbered 5, after V lost 4 bases and J lost 7 bases. Looked up from germline, CDR1 is LGHNA and CDR2 is YSLEER. CDR3 in amino acids: CASSPGQGWNSPLHF. The CDR3, as DNA: TGCGCCAGCAGCCCAGGACAGGGGTGGAATTCACCCCTCCACTTT.

The V call is TRBV23-1, the J call TRBJ2-5; D gene ambiguous. TRBV23-1 is filed as an ORF, its function uncertain. The V and J ends lost 8 bases and 4 bases respectively, with 20 bases between them. The CDR3 consists of 15 residues. The CDR3 DNA sequence: TGCGCCAGCTGGCAAAAGCAGCGCCAAGCAGAGACCCAGTACTTC. Amino acid sequence: CASWQKQRQAETQYF.

This clonotype has more than one count but fewer than ten. This chain uses TRBV20-1 with TRBJ2-3; 8 bases match TRBD2. Losses at the gene ends were 3 bases for V and 2 bases for J; bases not matched to a gene: 13. Germline-derived CDR1 and CDR2 are DFQATT and SNEGSKA (reference sequence). This CDR3 comprises 17 residues. The CDR3 here is CSASWAGGPKHTDTQYF. CDR3 sequence (DNA): TGCAGTGCTAGTTGGGCGGGGGGTCCCAAACACACAGATACGCAGTATTTT.

A remark on this clonotype: A read error may be the cause here, since a much bigger clone is one base away. The chain recombines TRBV12-3 or TRBV12-4 with TRBJ2-3; D might be TRBD2 (5 bases). CDR3 length: 15 amino acids. Trimming removed 1 base from V and 3 bases from J, with 11 bases in between. In DNA, the CDR3 is TGTGCCAGCAGTTTAGGAGGGTGGAAGACAGATACGCAGTATTTT. The encoded protein is CASSLGGWKTDTQYF.

This rearrangement joins TRBV7-2 to TRBJ2-1, with 9 bases fitting TRBD2. V shed 3 bases, J shed 6 bases, and the junction held 12 bases outside the gene matches. This CDR3 has 17 amino acids. Germline V gene sequence: CDR1 SGHTA, CDR2 FQGNSA. CDR3 DNA sequence: TGTGCCAGCAGCTTTTATCCAGCGGGGGGAATAACCAATGAGCAGTTCTTC. Protein product: CASSFYPAGGITNEQFF.